This T cell receptor (beta chain) was documented in a study of a mutant IDH1 vaccine in newly diagnosed glioma. Whole-study context: Of the patients given treatment, approximately 60% were male and approximately 38% were female, and a mean age of roughly 40 years was recorded. Previous treatment comprised radiotherapy, temozolomide, or both, mostly both. General observations from the study: A vaccine-induced immune response developed in about 94% of the patients.

Time point described: baseline, week 1 (first vaccination visit). As to treatment: pre-vaccination baseline after standard-of-care therapy. The donors had new WHO grade 3 or 4 astrocytomas; these were IDH1-mutant and ATRX-lost. Generated by immunoSEQ multiplex PCR, the TCRdb table keeps only in-frame clones and is missing some. The sample consists of about 68,000 clones, about four fifths of them appearing once. Comments on this clone: What it binds is unknown.

The CDR3 contains 15 residues. CDR1 SNHLY and CDR2 FYNNEI come from the germline V gene. V was pared by 8 bases and J by 2 bases, with 7 bases of the junction left unmatched. Specimen: PBMCs, collected from a glioma patient treated with radiotherapy, temozolomide or both. The clonotype was recovered from a middle-aged man with glioma. The V and J genes are TRBV2 and TRBJ2-2; 8 nucleotides agree with TRBD1. The CDR3 region has the DNA TGTGCCAGCTTAGGGACAGGCCTAAACACCGGGGAGCTGTTTTTT. Its translation is CASLGTGLNTGELFF.